Sequencing of this TCR beta chain was carried out in a study of T cell changes during pregnancy in multiple sclerosis. The repertoire was sequenced with immunoSEQ multiplex PCR; TCRdb's copy has only in-frame clones and lacks some. Of about 68,000 clones listed, about 89% are singletons. Germline lookup yields CDR1 GTSNPN and CDR2 SVGIG (reference sequence). CDR3 length: 14 amino acids. Deletions cut 3 bases from V and 4 bases from J, with 12 bases between. The chain is built from TRBV30 and TRBJ1-4; possibly TRBD1 for D (5 bases). The TCR comes from a female donor with multiple sclerosis, enrolled in a pregnancy study. Sequences were derived from peripheral blood, sampled in the second trimester of pregnancy. The CDR3 region has the DNA TGTGCCTGGAGCCCAAACAGGATTAATGAAAAACTGTTTTTT. Its protein is CAWSPNRINEKLFF.